The 11 T cell receptor beta chains in this list originate from one sample, sequenced in a study of OX40 agonist ivuxolimab in advanced cancers. Data came from immunoSEQ multiplex PCR; TCRdb stores just in-frame clones and leaves some out. The sample shows over 45,000 clones, 83% of them seen only once. The sequences come from CD4+ or CD8+ T cells sorted from blood, collected in a trial of the OX40 agonist ivuxolimab. Every receptor here comes from an adult with an advanced solid tumor such as melanoma, head and neck, liver or kidney cancer.

J is TRBJ2-5 and V is TRBV10-3; 11 bases agree with TRBD2. TRBJ2-7 matches the DNA end more closely, so the J call is doubtful. Germline CDR1 and CDR2: ENHRY and SYGVKD. This CDR3 contains 16 residues. The CDR3 loop reads CAISESTSGNSYEQYF. CDR3 bases: TGTGCCATCAGTGAGTCGACTAGCGGGAACTCCTACGAGCAGTACTTC.

This clone was counted only a few times. The chain recombines TRBV28 with TRBJ2-1, with D perhaps matching TRBD2 (5 bases). The CDR3 consists of 15 residues. Deletions cut 8 bases from V and 0 bases from J, with 14 bases between. Germline assignment: CDR1 MDHEN and CDR2 SYDVKM. The CDR3 is CASLPSGSSYNEQFF. The DNA of the CDR3 is TGTGCCAGCCTACCCTCGGGATCCTCCTACAATGAGCAGTTCTTC.

The genes are TRBV20-1 and TRBJ2-5; D is possibly TRBD2 (5 bases). V shed 3 bases and J shed 5 bases, with 7 bases lying between them. This CDR3 has 11 amino acids. CDR1 and CDR2 (germline): DFQATT, SNEGSKA (reference sequence). The DNA for the CDR3 is TGCAGTGCTAGCGGGGATGAGACCCAGTACTTC. This sequence encodes CSASGDETQYF.

The chain has TRBV7-8 and TRBJ2-5, with 8 positions matching TRBD2. The CDR3 sequence is 14 residues long. CDR1 and CDR2 (germline): SGHVS, FQNEAQ. Trimming at V came to 5 bases and at J to 5 bases, leaving 7 bases not matched to a gene. The CDR3 sequence: CASSDGRAGETQYF. For the CDR3, the DNA is TGTGCCAGCAGCGACGGGAGGGCGGGGGAGACCCAGTACTTC. Complete variable domain (other parts from reference TRBV7-8 and TRBJ2-5): GAGVSQSPRYKVAKRGQDVALRCDPISGHVSLFWYQQALGQGPEFLTYFQNEAQLDKSGLPSDRFFAERPEGSVSTLKIQRTQQEDSAVYLCASSDGRAGETQYFGPGTRLLVL.

The chain uses TRBV11-2 and TRBJ2-7; D call uncertain. The CDR3 length is 15 residues. Germline V gives CDR1 SGHAT, CDR2 FQNNGV. With 0 bases removed from V and 2 bases from J, the gap between germline ends came to 11 bases. CDR3 loop: CASSLDGRGPYEQYF. Here the CDR3 DNA reads TGTGCCAGCAGCTTAGATGGACGCGGCCCCTACGAGCAGTACTTC.

This rearrangement joins TRBV7-9 to TRBJ2-3, with a tentative D call TRBD2 (6 bases). The CDR3 consists of 14 residues. Deletions cut 5 bases from V and 1 base from J, with 10 bases between. Germline V gene data show CDR1 as SEHNR and CDR2 as FQNEAQ (reference sequence). The CDR3 bases are TGTGCCAGCAGCCCGGGACTCCGCACAGATACGCAGTATTTT. Its translation: CASSPGLRTDTQYF.

The chain recombines TRBV7-8 with TRBJ1-5; D remains ambiguous. CDR3 length: 15 amino acids. The V gene's germline CDR1 is SGHVS and CDR2 FQNEAQ. V lost 2 bases and J 11 bases, leaving 19 bases between the germline ends. The CDR3 region has the DNA TGTGCCAGCAGCTTAATTCGTGGCAGCAATCTGGCCCAGCATTTT. Translated, it gives CASSLIRGSNLAQHF. Using reference TRBV7-8 and TRBJ1-5 for the parts outside the CDR3, the full variable domain is GAGVSQSPRYKVAKRGQDVALRCDPISGHVSLFWYQQALGQGPEFLTYFQNEAQLDKSGLPSDRFFAERPEGSVSTLKIQRTQQEDSAVYLCASSLIRGSNLAQHFGDGTRLSIL.

V and J are TRBV27 and TRBJ2-7; D might be TRBD2 (6 bases). Trimming pared 8 bases from V and 4 bases from J, leaving 15 bases between. The CDR3 is made up of 13 amino acids. Per the germline V gene, CDR1 is MNHEY and CDR2 is SMNVEV (reference sequence). DNA for the CDR3: TGTGCCAGCGCCCGGGGGAGTATATACGAGCAGTACTTC. Translation: CASARGSIYEQYF.

V gene TRBV6-5 combines with J gene TRBJ1-1; 7 nucleotides agree with TRBD1. Losses at the gene ends were 6 bases for V and 7 bases for J; bases not matched to a gene: 11. The CDR3 totals 14 residues. CDR1 MNHEY and CDR2 SVGAGI come from the germline V gene. The CDR3 here is CASRDDRAPYEAFF. The CDR3 nucleotides are TGTGCCAGCAGAGACGACAGGGCCCCCTATGAAGCTTTCTTT.

This clone has just one count. V and J are TRBV5-1 and TRBJ2-7; D gene ambiguous. Trimming cost V 2 bases and J 2 bases, with 8 bases left between them. Germline V gene data show CDR1 as SGHRS and CDR2 as YFSETQ. The CDR3 loop spans 13 amino acids. The CDR3 bases are TGCGCCAGCAGCTTAAGCTGGGCCTACGAGCAGTACTTC. Translating it yields CASSLSWAYEQYF. The full variable domain, with the rest looked up from reference TRBV5-1 and TRBJ2-7, is KAGVTQTPRYLIKTRGQQVTLSCSPISGHRSVSWYQQTPGQGLQFLFEYFSETQRNKGNFPGRFSGRQFSNSRSEMNVSTLELGDSALYLCASSLSWAYEQYFGPGTRLTVT.

The rearrangement links TRBV6-1 to TRBJ1-4; a weak D match, TRBD1 (5 bases). From germline, CDR1 is MNHNS and CDR2 SASEGT. CDR3 length: 17 residues. V was pared by 4 bases and J by 0 bases, with 15 bases between. CDR3 sequence reads: CASSVDRNQATNEKLFF. In DNA, the CDR3 is TGTGCCAGCAGTGTTGACAGAAACCAGGCAACTAATGAAAAACTGTTTTTT.